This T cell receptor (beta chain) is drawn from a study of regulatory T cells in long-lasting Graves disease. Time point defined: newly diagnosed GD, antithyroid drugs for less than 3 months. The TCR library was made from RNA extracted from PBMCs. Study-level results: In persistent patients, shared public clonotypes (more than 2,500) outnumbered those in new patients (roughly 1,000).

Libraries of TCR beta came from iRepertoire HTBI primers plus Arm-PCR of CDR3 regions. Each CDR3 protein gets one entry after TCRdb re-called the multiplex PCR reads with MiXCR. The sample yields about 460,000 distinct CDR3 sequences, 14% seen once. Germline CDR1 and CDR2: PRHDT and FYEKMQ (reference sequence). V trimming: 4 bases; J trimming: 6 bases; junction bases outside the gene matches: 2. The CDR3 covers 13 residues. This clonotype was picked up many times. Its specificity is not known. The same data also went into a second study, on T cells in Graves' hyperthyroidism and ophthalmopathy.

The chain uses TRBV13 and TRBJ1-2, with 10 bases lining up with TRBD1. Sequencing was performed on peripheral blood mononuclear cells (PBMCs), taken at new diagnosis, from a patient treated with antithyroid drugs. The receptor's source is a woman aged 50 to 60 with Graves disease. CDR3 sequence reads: CASSSTGGDGYTF. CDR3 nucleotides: TGTGCCAGCAGCTCGACAGGGGGCGATGGCTACACCTTC.